A selection of T cell receptor beta chains follows, all from one sample in a study of cytomegalovirus exposure and HLA in healthy donors. Profiling relied on immunoSEQ multiplex PCR, and the TCRdb table lists in-frame clones only, not all of them. The sample carries about 96,000 clones, under 85% recorded once. Sequencing was performed on PBMCs. These receptors all stem from a female donor in good health and CMV-seropositive. CDR3s include the opening cysteine and the closing phenylalanine or tryptophan. Each record gives: clone size, D gene, J gene, V gene, CDR3 protein, CDR3 DNA. The D gene is left open where the match is weak. Size values are once, few and many counts, or a class for expanded clones, and some rows have none.

clone_size: once
d_call: TRBD1
j_call: TRBJ2-7
v_call: TRBV5-8
cdr3_aa: CASSHARQGAIGEQYF
cdr3_nt: TGTGCCAGCAGCCACGCCAGACAGGGGGCAATTGGCGAGCAGTACTTC

clone_size: -
d_call: -
j_call: TRBJ1-4
v_call: TRBV10-2
cdr3_aa: CASSERGTTNEKLFF
cdr3_nt: TGCGCCAGCAGTGAGAGGGGTACAACTAATGAAAAACTGTTTTTT

clone_size: -
d_call: TRBD2
j_call: TRBJ2-3
v_call: TRBV2
cdr3_aa: CASRAGTSGGAATQYF
cdr3_nt: TGTGCCAGCAGGGCCGGGACTAGCGGGGGGGCCGCTACGCAGTATTTT

clone_size: -
d_call: TRBD1
j_call: TRBJ1-2
v_call: TRBV4-1
cdr3_aa: CASSLSDLVAGGAGEGYTF
cdr3_nt: TGCGCCAGCAGCTTATCTGACCTCGTGGCAGGGGGCGCCGGAGAAGGCTACACCTTC

clone_size: once
d_call: -
j_call: TRBJ2-2
v_call: TRBV15
cdr3_aa: CATSRDYRGTGELFF
cdr3_nt: TGTGCCACCAGCAGAGACTATCGAGGGACCGGGGAGCTGTTTTTT

clone_size: -
d_call: -
j_call: TRBJ1-3
v_call: TRBV7-6
cdr3_aa: CASSSTGSSGNTIYF
cdr3_nt: TGTGCCAGCAGCTCCACCGGGAGCTCTGGAAACACCATATATTTT

clone_size: -
d_call: -
j_call: TRBJ2-3
v_call: TRBV5-6
cdr3_aa: CASSFPGADTQYF
cdr3_nt: TGTGCCAGCAGCTTCCCCGGGGCAGATACGCAGTATTTT

clone_size: -
d_call: -
j_call: TRBJ1-1
v_call: TRBV19
cdr3_aa: CASSPSFLRNTEAFF
cdr3_nt: TGTGCCAGTAGCCCCTCATTTCTGAGGAACACTGAAGCTTTCTTT

clone_size: -
d_call: -
j_call: TRBJ1-5
v_call: TRBV7-2
cdr3_aa: CASTPAGGRSNQPQHF
cdr3_nt: TGTGCCAGCACCCCGGCGGGGGGCAGGAGCAATCAGCCCCAGCATTTT

clone_size: -
d_call: TRBD1
j_call: TRBJ1-1
v_call: TRBV11-2
cdr3_aa: CASSLDSGPGGTEAFF
cdr3_nt: TGTGCCAGCAGCTTAGATTCCGGGCCAGGGGGGACTGAAGCTTTCTTT

clone_size: -
d_call: TRBD1
j_call: TRBJ1-5
v_call: TRBV7-2
cdr3_aa: CASSRDRGGNQPQHF
cdr3_nt: TGTGCCAGCAGCCGGGACAGGGGTGGCAATCAGCCCCAGCATTTT

clone_size: once
d_call: -
j_call: TRBJ1-2
v_call: TRBV11-1
cdr3_aa: CASSLGLRGSYGYTF
cdr3_nt: TGTGCCAGCAGCTTGGGACTCCGGGGCAGCTATGGCTACACCTTC

clone_size: few
d_call: -
j_call: TRBJ1-2
v_call: TRBV6-5
cdr3_aa: CASSSQGDGYTF
cdr3_nt: TGTGCCAGCAGTTCTCAGGGTGACGGCTACACCTTC

clone_size: few
d_call: -
j_call: TRBJ1-2
v_call: TRBV11-2
cdr3_aa: CASSPRAGTIYGYTF
cdr3_nt: TGTGCCAGCAGCCCCCGAGCCGGGACAATCTATGGCTACACCTTC

clone_size: -
d_call: -
j_call: TRBJ2-7
v_call: TRBV5-1
cdr3_aa: CASSLEALGSSYEQYF
cdr3_nt: TGCGCCAGCAGCTTGGAGGCCCTGGGGAGCTCCTACGAGCAGTACTTC

clone_size: -
d_call: TRBD1
j_call: TRBJ1-5
v_call: TRBV19
cdr3_aa: CASSLTGYYQPQHF
cdr3_nt: TGTGCCAGTAGTTTGACAGGGTATTATCAGCCCCAGCATTTT

clone_size: -
d_call: TRBD2
j_call: TRBJ2-2
v_call: TRBV7-2
cdr3_aa: CASRPLAGGVLGELFF
cdr3_nt: TGTGCCAGCAGACCCCTAGCGGGGGGGGTTCTCGGGGAGCTGTTTTTT

clone_size: -
d_call: TRBD2
j_call: TRBJ2-1
v_call: TRBV11-3
cdr3_aa: CASSLGVAGGQEQFF
cdr3_nt: TGTGCCAGCAGCTTAGGGGTAGCGGGGGGGCAGGAGCAGTTCTTC

clone_size: -
d_call: TRBD1
j_call: TRBJ1-1
v_call: TRBV30
cdr3_aa: CAWVIDRVGAEAFF
cdr3_nt: TGTGCCTGGGTAATTGACAGGGTTGGGGCTGAAGCTTTCTTT

clone_size: once
d_call: TRBD1
j_call: TRBJ2-7
v_call: TRBV7-8
cdr3_aa: CASSWTGDEQYF
cdr3_nt: TGTGCCAGCAGCTGGACAGGGGACGAGCAGTACTTC

clone_size: -
d_call: TRBD1
j_call: TRBJ1-6
v_call: TRBV30
cdr3_aa: CAWSVPRTGGNSPLHF
cdr3_nt: TGTGCCTGGAGTGTCCCGAGGACAGGCGGAAATTCACCCCTCCACTTT

clone_size: few
d_call: -
j_call: TRBJ2-2
v_call: TRBV6-5
cdr3_aa: CASSLLGYGELFF
cdr3_nt: TGTGCCAGCAGTCTCCTAGGCTACGGGGAGCTGTTTTTT

clone_size: -
d_call: TRBD2
j_call: TRBJ2-7
v_call: TRBV4-1
cdr3_aa: CASSLGWGGSNEQYF
cdr3_nt: TGCGCCAGCAGCCTCGGCTGGGGGGGGAGCAACGAGCAGTACTTC

clone_size: once
d_call: -
j_call: TRBJ2-7
v_call: TRBV5-1
cdr3_aa: CASSLANSEQYF
cdr3_nt: TGCGCCAGCAGCTTGGCCAACAGCGAGCAGTACTTC

clone_size: -
d_call: -
j_call: TRBJ2-7
v_call: TRBV7-9
cdr3_aa: CASSLTGPRGEQYF
cdr3_nt: TGTGCCAGCAGCTTGACGGGCCCGCGGGGCGAGCAGTACTTC

clone_size: -
d_call: -
j_call: TRBJ1-1
v_call: TRBV5-1
cdr3_aa: CASSPGGNTEAFF
cdr3_nt: TGCGCCAGCAGCCCGGGGGGGAACACTGAAGCTTTCTTT

clone_size: -
d_call: -
j_call: TRBJ1-1
v_call: TRBV6-1
cdr3_aa: CASMQVWAEAFF
cdr3_nt: TGTGCCAGCATGCAGGTTTGGGCTGAAGCTTTCTTT

clone_size: -
d_call: TRBD1
j_call: TRBJ2-7
v_call: TRBV5-6
cdr3_aa: CASRTGTGGYEQYF
cdr3_nt: TGTGCCAGCCGGACCGGGACAGGGGGGTACGAGCAGTACTTC

clone_size: -
d_call: TRBD1
j_call: TRBJ2-7
v_call: TRBV29-1
cdr3_aa: CSVTGGDEQYF
cdr3_nt: TGCAGCGTCACAGGGGGCGACGAGCAGTACTTC

clone_size: -
d_call: TRBD1
j_call: TRBJ1-2
v_call: TRBV7-3
cdr3_aa: CASSRDSYYGYTF
cdr3_nt: TGTGCCAGCAGTCGGGACAGCTACTATGGCTACACCTTC

clone_size: few
d_call: -
j_call: TRBJ1-1
v_call: TRBV28
cdr3_aa: CASSRGPSNTEAFF
cdr3_nt: TGTGCCAGCAGCCGAGGCCCATCGAACACTGAAGCTTTCTTT

clone_size: -
d_call: -
j_call: TRBJ2-2
v_call: TRBV6-6
cdr3_aa: CASSSVNTGELFF
cdr3_nt: TGTGCCAGCAGTTCTGTGAACACCGGGGAGCTGTTTTTT

clone_size: -
d_call: -
j_call: TRBJ1-1
v_call: TRBV5-1
cdr3_aa: CASSPGLNTEAFF
cdr3_nt: TGCGCCAGCAGCCCAGGCTTGAACACTGAAGCTTTCTTT

clone_size: -
d_call: TRBD1
j_call: TRBJ1-2
v_call: TRBV7-2
cdr3_aa: CASSLQTGERYGYTF
cdr3_nt: TGTGCCAGCAGTTTACAAACAGGGGAACGCTATGGCTACACCTTC

clone_size: -
d_call: TRBD1
j_call: TRBJ1-4
v_call: TRBV2
cdr3_aa: CASRGDRTGLFSNEKLFF
cdr3_nt: TGTGCCAGCAGGGGGGATCGGACAGGGCTCTTTTCAAATGAAAAACTGTTTTTT

clone_size: -
d_call: -
j_call: TRBJ2-5
v_call: TRBV7-2
cdr3_aa: CASSSTGTQETQYF
cdr3_nt: TGTGCCAGCAGCTCTACAGGGACCCAAGAGACCCAGTACTTC

clone_size: -
d_call: TRBD1
j_call: TRBJ1-1
v_call: TRBV14
cdr3_aa: CASSRQTGGQTEAFF
cdr3_nt: TGTGCCAGCAGCCGCCAGACAGGGGGGCAGACTGAAGCTTTCTTT

clone_size: -
d_call: -
j_call: TRBJ1-2
v_call: TRBV18
cdr3_aa: CASSQMGHLYGYTF
cdr3_nt: TGTGCCAGCTCACAGATGGGACACCTCTATGGCTACACCTTC

clone_size: -
d_call: -
j_call: TRBJ1-2
v_call: TRBV29-1
cdr3_aa: CSVGPSGYGYTF
cdr3_nt: TGCAGCGTTGGCCCCTCAGGCTATGGCTACACCTTC

clone_size: -
d_call: -
j_call: TRBJ1-6
v_call: TRBV30
cdr3_aa: CAWSSEGVTSPLHF
cdr3_nt: TGTGCCTGGAGTAGTGAGGGTGTAACTTCACCCCTCCACTTT

clone_size: -
d_call: -
j_call: TRBJ1-2
v_call: TRBV29-1
cdr3_aa: CSVGADYYGYTF
cdr3_nt: TGCAGCGTTGGCGCGGATTATTATGGCTACACCTTC

clone_size: few
d_call: -
j_call: TRBJ2-5
v_call: TRBV9
cdr3_aa: CASSVGGGRETQYF
cdr3_nt: TGTGCCAGCAGCGTAGGAGGAGGGAGGGAGACCCAGTACTTC

clone_size: few
d_call: TRBD1
j_call: TRBJ1-4
v_call: TRBV4-1
cdr3_aa: CASSPPWGQGYEKLFF
cdr3_nt: TGCGCCAGCAGCCCCCCGTGGGGACAGGGGTACGAAAAACTGTTTTTT

clone_size: -
d_call: -
j_call: TRBJ2-7
v_call: TRBV7-8
cdr3_aa: CASSLVPGLAYEQYF
cdr3_nt: TGTGCCAGCAGCTTAGTGCCAGGGTTAGCCTACGAGCAGTACTTC

clone_size: -
d_call: -
j_call: TRBJ1-2
v_call: TRBV30
cdr3_aa: CAWTLGRADYGYTF
cdr3_nt: TGTGCCTGGACACTTGGCAGGGCCGACTATGGCTACACCTTC

clone_size: -
d_call: -
j_call: TRBJ1-1
v_call: TRBV2
cdr3_aa: CATQILPGTEAFF
cdr3_nt: TGTGCCACACAAATCCTCCCGGGCACTGAAGCTTTCTTT

clone_size: few
d_call: TRBD2
j_call: TRBJ2-7
v_call: TRBV6-5
cdr3_aa: CASSPRSGRDEQYF
cdr3_nt: TGTGCCAGCAGTCCGAGGAGCGGGAGAGACGAGCAGTACTTC

clone_size: -
d_call: TRBD2
j_call: TRBJ2-1
v_call: TRBV13
cdr3_aa: CASSRPTSGNEQFF
cdr3_nt: TGTGCCAGCAGCCGACCAACTAGCGGAAATGAGCAGTTCTTC

clone_size: -
d_call: -
j_call: TRBJ2-6
v_call: TRBV29-1
cdr3_aa: CSVRSSGANVLTF
cdr3_nt: TGCAGCGTGAGGAGCTCTGGGGCCAACGTCCTGACTTTC

clone_size: few
d_call: -
j_call: TRBJ2-6
v_call: TRBV18
cdr3_aa: CASSPTGANVLTF
cdr3_nt: TGTGCCAGCTCCCCCACTGGGGCCAACGTCCTGACTTTC

clone_size: -
d_call: TRBD1
j_call: TRBJ2-1
v_call: TRBV13
cdr3_aa: CASSWGQGVGDEQFF
cdr3_nt: TGTGCCAGCAGCTGGGGACAGGGGGTTGGGGATGAGCAGTTCTTC

clone_size: -
d_call: -
j_call: TRBJ2-3
v_call: TRBV13
cdr3_aa: CASSRTGIDTQYF
cdr3_nt: TGTGCCAGCAGTCGTACAGGGATAGATACGCAGTATTTT

clone_size: few
d_call: -
j_call: TRBJ2-7
v_call: TRBV4-3
cdr3_aa: CASSQDLMVPGEQYF
cdr3_nt: TGCGCCAGCAGCCAAGATCTGATGGTCCCCGGGGAGCAGTACTTC

clone_size: -
d_call: TRBD1
j_call: TRBJ1-2
v_call: TRBV5-1
cdr3_aa: CASSLIPGQAGGYTF
cdr3_nt: TGCGCCAGCAGCTTGATCCCGGGACAGGCTGGTGGCTACACCTTC